Below are 27 T cell receptor beta chains sequenced from a single sample in a study of cytomegalovirus exposure and HLA in healthy donors. With 60 Vbeta and 13 Jbeta primers, the PCR was carried out. Libraries were prepared by immunoSEQ multiplex PCR; TCRdb keeps only in-frame clonotypes and omits some of them. The sample holds 130,000 to 150,000 clones, around three quarters seen once. Sequencing input: PBMCs. These receptors came from a woman aged 35 to 49 in good health and CMV-seronegative.

The chain combines TRBV18 with TRBJ1-2, with D unclear. Trimming took off 0 bases at V and 7 bases at J, with 15 bases between the two ends. Germline-derived CDR1 and CDR2 are KGHSH and LQKENI. The CDR3 spans 15 residues. The CDR3 is CASSPPFWGGSGYTF. In DNA form, the CDR3 reads TGTGCCAGCTCACCACCGTTCTGGGGAGGGAGTGGCTACACCTTC.

Only a few counts were recorded for this clone. The chain recombines TRBV2 with TRBJ1-1; D possibly corresponds to TRBD1 (6 bases). Germline V gene data show CDR1 as SNHLY and CDR2 as FYNNEI. The CDR3 is 14 residues long. Trimming shortened V by 4 bases and J by 3 bases, and 12 bases separated the two germline ends. DNA for the CDR3: TGTGCCAGCAGTGTGGGGGGGGCGCACACTGAAGCTTTCTTT. Translation: CASSVGGAHTEAFF. Together with reference TRBV2 and TRBJ1-1, the CDR3 gives the full variable domain: EPEVTQTPSHQVTQMGQEVILRCVPISNHLYFYWYRQILGQKVEFLVSFYNNEISEKSEIFDDQFSVERPDGSNFTLKIRSTKLEDSAMYFCASSVGGAHTEAFFGQGTRLTVV.

The CDR3 sequence is CASSRGRYNEQFF. DNA for the CDR3: TGTGCCAGCAGCCGTGGGCGTTACAATGAGCAGTTCTTC. This rearrangement joins TRBV11-3 to TRBJ2-1, with D unclear. CDR3 length: 13 amino acids. Looked up from germline, CDR1 is SGHNT and CDR2 is YENEEA. Trimming removed 5 bases at V and 4 bases at J, with 9 bases between.

V and J are TRBV5-8 and TRBJ1-3, with 8 nucleotides matching TRBD1. The CDR3 has 16 amino acids. J was trimmed by 0 bases and V by 4 bases; bases with no gene match: 6. CDR1 is SGHTS and CDR2 is YDEGEE in the germline V gene. CDR3: CASSPGTGYSGNTIYF. CDR3 nucleotides: TGTGCCAGCAGCCCAGGGACAGGCTACTCTGGAAACACCATATATTTT.

The rearrangement links TRBV7-9 to TRBJ1-3, with D hard to call. The CDR3 totals 16 residues. Between the trimmed V and J ends, which lost 4 bases and 7 bases, there was a span of 20 bases. Germline lookup yields CDR1 SEHNR and CDR2 FQNEAQ (reference sequence). The chain's CDR3 is CASSSSRRSPGNTIYF. The CDR3 DNA reads as TGTGCCAGCAGCTCTTCCCGACGCTCGCCCGGGAACACCATATATTTT.

The genes are TRBV12-5 and TRBJ1-1; unclear D gene. The CDR3 has 16 residues. V was trimmed by 0 bases and J by 5 bases, leaving 16 bases between them. Germline CDR1 reads LGHNT; CDR2 reads FRNRAP. CDR3 protein: CASGLVFAGRRTEAFF. CDR3 sequence (DNA): TGTGCTAGTGGTTTGGTATTCGCGGGCCGGCGAACTGAAGCTTTCTTT.

This chain links TRBV7-9 with TRBJ2-3, with D maybe TRBD1 (5 bases). The CDR3 has 13 amino acids. Trimming removed 2 bases at V and 4 bases at J, with 7 bases between. CDR1 SEHNR and CDR2 FQNEAQ come from the germline V gene (reference sequence). CDR3 amino acids: CASSLQGSDTQYF. DNA of the CDR3: TGTGCCAGCAGCTTACAGGGATCAGATACGCAGTATTTT. Complete variable domain (other parts from reference TRBV7-9 and TRBJ2-3): DTGVSQNPRHKITKRGQNVTFRCDPISEHNRLYWYRQTLGQGPEFLTYFQNEAQLEKSRLLSDRFSAERPKGSFSTLEIQRTEQGDSAMYLCASSLQGSDTQYFGPGTRLTVL.

The genes are TRBV5-1 and TRBJ1-2, with TRBD1 matching 9 bases. V gave up 0 bases and J gave up 6 bases; unmatched junction bases: 6. The CDR3 contains 15 residues. Germline CDR1 and CDR2: SGHRS and YFSETQ. The CDR3 region has the DNA TGCGCCAGCAGCTTGGAGGGACAGGGTAGAAATGGCTACACCTTC. This codes for CASSLEGQGRNGYTF.

This clone was detected only once. DNA of the CDR3: TGTGCCAGCAGCTCGACAGGGCGCAATGAGCAGTTCTTC. Residues: CASSSTGRNEQFF. This chain uses TRBV2 with TRBJ2-1; TRBD1 aligns across 7 bases. Germline trimming cut 6 bases from V and 6 bases from J; bases unmatched to any gene: 5. The V gene's germline CDR1 is SNHLY and CDR2 FYNNEI. This CDR3 is 13 amino acids long.

The V and J genes are TRBV15 and TRBJ1-5, with unresolved D. V shed 1 base and J shed 0 bases, with 7 bases lying between them. From germline, CDR1 is LNHNV and CDR2 YYDKDF (reference sequence). This CDR3 has 15 residues. CDR3 sequence: CATSRGQYSNQPQHF. The CDR3 coding sequence is TGTGCCACCAGCAGAGGGCAGTATAGCAATCAGCCCCAGCATTTT.

This clone turned up a few times. The chain recombines TRBV4-1 with TRBJ1-2; 10 bases line up with TRBD1. The CDR3 is 14 amino acids. From germline, CDR1 is MGHRA and CDR2 YSYEKL. V trimming: 8 bases; J trimming: 8 bases; junction bases outside the gene matches: 11. This CDR3 is CASHGIGTGVGYTF. The CDR3 coding sequence is TGCGCCAGCCATGGGATTGGGACAGGGGTCGGCTACACCTTC.

V usage is TRBV4-1 and J usage is TRBJ1-1; TRBD1 might be the D (5 bases). Germline-derived CDR1 and CDR2 are MGHRA and YSYEKL. Trimming left V 6 bases short and J 3 bases short, with 11 bases between. The CDR3 loop spans 13 amino acids. The CDR3 DNA sequence: TGCGCCAGCAGGGACGGGGGGTACACTGAAGCTTTCTTT. Its translation is CASRDGGYTEAFF.

This chain links TRBV5-1 with TRBJ1-6; perhaps TRBD1 as D (6 bases). Trimming stripped 0 bases from V and 10 bases from J, with 17 bases between. Germline V gene lookup returns CDR1 SGHRS and CDR2 YFSETQ. The CDR3 totals 16 residues. In DNA, the CDR3 is TGCGCCAGCAGCTTGGAATCGGGGGGCGTAGGGTCACCCCTCCACTTT. As protein: CASSLESGGVGSPLHF.

The V gene is TRBV5-6, the J gene TRBJ1-5; D is uncertain. Trimming removed 4 bases at V and 5 bases at J, with 10 bases between. Germline V gene lookup returns CDR1 SGHDT and CDR2 YYEEEE. The CDR3 covers 13 residues. The CDR3 coding sequence is TGTGCCAGCAGCACCGGTCGCGATCAGCCCCAGCATTTT. It yields the protein CASSTGRDQPQHF.

The rearrangement links TRBV5-1 to TRBJ2-5, with TRBD2 identical over 7 bases. Germline CDR1 reads SGHRS; CDR2 reads YFSETQ. The CDR3 consists of 15 residues. J gave up 3 bases and V 4 bases, and 9 bases lay outside the gene matches. CDR3 nucleotide sequence: TGCGCCAGCAGCGCCCACGACAGCGGGGAAGAGACCCAGTACTTC. Its protein product is CASSAHDSGEETQYF.

The J gene is TRBJ2-5, the V gene TRBV5-1, with D perhaps TRBD1 (6 bases). The J call is doubtful: the DNA matches TRBJ2-7 better. Germline V gene data show CDR1 as SGHRS and CDR2 as YFSETQ. The CDR3 runs 13 residues. CDR3 residues: CASSKQGSYEQYF. CDR3 nucleotides: TGCGCCAGTTCCAAACAGGGCTCCTACGAGCAGTACTTC.

This sequence joins TRBV7-9 and TRBJ1-2; 10 bases line up with TRBD1. The CDR3 has 14 amino acids. Germline CDR1 and CDR2: SEHNR and FQNEAQ (reference sequence). J lost 4 bases, V lost 6 bases, and 5 bases had no gene match. This chain's CDR3 is CASRRTGGVYGYTF. The CDR3 nucleotides are TGTGCCAGCAGACGGACAGGGGGAGTCTATGGCTACACCTTC.

The CDR3 region is CASSFPLGSGRENIQYF. CDR3 nucleotide sequence: TGTGCCAGCAGCTTCCCTTTGGGCAGCGGGAGGGAAAACATTCAGTACTTC. The gene calls are TRBV7-9 and TRBJ2-4; 10 bases map to TRBD2. V gave up 3 bases and J gave up 5 bases; unmatched junction bases: 10. Per the germline V gene, CDR1 is SEHNR and CDR2 is FQNEAQ (reference sequence). The CDR3 loop spans 17 amino acids.

The rearrangement joins TRBV6-5 to TRBJ1-6; TRBD1 matches 9 bases. The V and J ends lost 5 bases and 9 bases, in that order; junction bases with no gene match: 2. This CDR3 has 13 residues. The germline V gene has CDR1 MNHEY and CDR2 SVGAGI. DNA for the CDR3: TGTGCCAGCAGTCGGGACAGGGCTTCACCCCTCCACTTT. Translating it yields CASSRDRASPLHF.

The sample holds a few counts of this clone. The chain joins TRBV29-1 to TRBJ2-6, with D perhaps matching TRBD2 (5 bases). This CDR3 contains 14 residues. Trimming cost V 6 bases and J 0 bases, with 9 bases left between them. Germline V gives CDR1 SQVTM, CDR2 ANQGSEA. The CDR3 coding sequence is TGCAGCGTGGACTCCAGCTCTGGGGCCAACGTCCTGACTTTC. This encodes CSVDSSSGANVLTF.

This chain uses TRBV5-4 with TRBJ2-7; a weak D match, TRBD2 (6 bases). The CDR3 extends over 15 amino acids. V was trimmed by 0 bases and J by 5 bases, leaving 15 bases between them. Per the germline V gene, CDR1 is SGHNT and CDR2 is YYREEE (reference sequence). CDR3 sequence (DNA): TGTGCCAGCAGCTTGGGTGGCGGGATGGTTAACGAGCAGTACTTC. As protein: CASSLGGGMVNEQYF. The full variable domain, its missing parts supplied by reference TRBV5-4 and TRBJ2-7, is ETGVTQSPTHLIKTRGQQVTLRCSSQSGHNTVSWYQQALGQGPQFIFQYYREEENGRGNFPPRFSGLQFPNYSSELNVNALELDDSALYLCASSLGGGMVNEQYFGPGTRLTVT.

This sequence joins TRBV11-2 and TRBJ1-2, with 7 positions matching TRBD1. The V gene's germline CDR1 is SGHAT and CDR2 FQNNGV. The V gene end was trimmed by 0 bases and the J gene end by 8 bases; junction bases not matched to a gene: 6. This CDR3 contains 14 residues. In DNA, the CDR3 is TGTGCCAGCAGCTTAGACTCAGGGGGAGGAGGCTACACCTTC. Its protein is CASSLDSGGGGYTF.

The chain combines TRBV30 with TRBJ1-1; 10 bases map to TRBD1. The germline V gene has CDR1 GTSNPN and CDR2 SVGIG (reference sequence). The CDR3 is made up of 15 amino acids. The junction had 11 bases not matched to a gene; V was cut back by 5 bases and J by 5 bases. The CDR3: CAWGQGDRSWTEAFF. CDR3 DNA sequence: TGTGCCTGGGGACAGGGGGACAGGTCGTGGACTGAAGCTTTCTTT.

The chain joins TRBV11-3 to TRBJ2-2, with 8 bases matching TRBD1. From germline, CDR1 is SGHNT and CDR2 YENEEA. The CDR3 is 17 residues long. After removal of 5 bases from V and 2 bases from J, the junction contained 10 bases not matched to a gene. The CDR3 loop reads CASSQGAGRRNTGELFF. For the CDR3, the DNA is TGTGCCAGCAGCCAGGGGGCGGGGAGGCGAAACACCGGGGAGCTGTTTTTT.

The rearrangement joins TRBV7-9 to TRBJ1-3; 7 bases fit TRBD1. The germline gives CDR1 SEHNR, CDR2 FQNEAQ (reference sequence). The CDR3 covers 14 residues. V dropped 6 bases and J dropped 3; count of bases not matched to a gene: 5. CDR3 region: CASRLQGFGNTIYF. The CDR3 nucleotides are TGTGCCAGCAGGTTACAGGGGTTTGGAAACACCATATATTTT.

The chain joins TRBV11-2 to TRBJ2-1; 12 nucleotides line up with TRBD2. CDR3 length equals 17 residues. In germline, CDR1 is SGHAT, CDR2 FQNNGV. Trimming cost V 5 bases and J 8 bases; bases outside gene matches: 13. For the CDR3, the DNA is TGTGCCAGCAGCCTACCCAACGGACTAGCGGGGTCGGATGAGCAGTTCTTC. Translated, it gives CASSLPNGLAGSDEQFF.

The rearrangement joins TRBV9 to TRBJ1-2; possible D gene TRBD1, 5 bases. Germline V gene data show CDR1 as SGDLS and CDR2 as YYNGEE. The CDR3 covers 13 residues. The V and J ends lost 3 bases and 11 bases respectively, with 17 bases between them. The DNA for the CDR3 is TGTGCCAGCAGCGGAGGACGAGCAGGGATTTACACCTTC. Protein product: CASSGGRAGIYTF.